These 3 T cell receptor beta chains originate from one sample sequenced in a study of shared clonotypes between healthy human individuals (TCRdb year 2020). The library was produced with the immunoSEQ multiplex PCR assay. TCRdb provides this immuneACCESS table in a form limited to in-frame rearrangements. Some clones are lacking; in checked studies, under half of them reflect an unresolved V gene, and why the rest are absent is not known. This sample gives under 2,500,000 clones in total; approximately 96% of them show up just once. The ten largest clones add up to 0.1% to 0.15% of the sample. Sample: naive CD4+ T cells sorted from blood. Read against the paper, the sample's cell subset or site label means: CD45RA+ positively selected. Source of these receptors: a man younger than 35 in good health.

This chain joins TRBV10-3 and TRBJ2-1; tentative D call: TRBD2 (6 bases). Germline lookup yields CDR1 ENHRY and CDR2 SYGVKD. The CDR3 is made up of 18 amino acids. Trimming left V 4 bases short and J 5 bases short, with 24 bases between. In nucleotides, the CDR3 is TGTGCCATCAGTGGTTCACGGGGGTCATATGACGGTGACAATGAGCAGTTCTTC. Amino acids: CAISGSRGSYDGDNEQFF.

DNA for the CDR3: TGTGCCAGCAGTGAATTCCCCGGACAGTCAACTAATGAGCAGTTCTTC. This sequence encodes CASSEFPGQSTNEQFF. The chain employs TRBV25-1 and TRBJ2-1; D possibly corresponds to TRBD1 (6 bases). Per the germline V gene, CDR1 is MGHDK and CDR2 is SYGVNS. V lost 1 base and J 7 bases, leaving 17 bases between the germline ends. The CDR3 has 16 residues.

The chain is built from TRBV9 and TRBJ2-3; 10 bases are a match to TRBD2. Germline V gives CDR1 SGDLS, CDR2 YYNGEE. The CDR3 contains 16 residues. The V gene end was trimmed by 0 bases and the J gene end by 3 bases; junction bases not matched to a gene: 4. DNA of the CDR3: TGTGCCAGCAGCGTAGATGGAGCGGGAGGGACAGATACGCAGTATTTT. Encoded protein: CASSVDGAGGTDTQYF.